The present entry profiles one T cell receptor (beta chain) with its context. This clonotype was counted a few times. The target of this receptor is not known. No quality values exist for individual bases; no much larger clone is one base distant. Ends trimmed: V by 2 bases, J by 8 bases; bases unmatched to a gene: 3. The germline V gene sets CDR1 to SGHRS and CDR2 to YFSETQ. The CDR3 spans 13 residues, from the cysteine through the phenylalanine. Of the read, only the CDR3 DNA is kept; its 39 bases are in frame from base 1. The data belong to a study of T-cell memory formation after mild COVID-19 listed by TCRdb under 2021. In terms of the full investigation: Most TCR sequence clusters were specific to one of the two donors. In a couple of donors, T-cell clones that expanded and contracted after mild COVID-19 were tracked by sequencing TCRalpha and TCRbeta repertoires over time. The cohort was made up of two young adult volunteers, one female and one male, who were previously healthy.

The sample was run on an Illumina NovaSeq 6000. Using 5'RACE with constant-segment primers, TCRalpha and TCRbeta cDNA libraries were constructed, with sample barcodes and unique molecular identifiers added in the process. RNA was extracted from every sample with Trizol reagent. Libraries were amplified in two PCR steps, with a second sample barcode and Illumina TruSeq adapters added in the second step. Sequencing of the libraries was done on an Illumina NovaSeq, producing 2 x 150 bp paired-end reads. The original methods were these. Demultiplexing of reads and collapsing into UMI-guided consensus sequences were performed with migec v1.2.7. Using mixcr v2.1.11, UMI consensuses were aligned to TRA and TRB V and J templates and then assembled into clonotypes. A clonotype was counted as expanded or contracted only when both edgeR and NoisET called the clonotype significant, with the noise models trained on biological replicates. For edgeR calls, a false discovery rate-adjusted p below 0.01 and a log2 fold-change threshold of 1 were applied. As an exploratory analysis of dynamics, max-normalized trajectories of the 1000 most abundant clonotypes were examined by PCA with hierarchical clustering. Separately sequenced CD4+ and CD8+ repertoires were used to assign the CD4 or CD8 phenotype of responding clones. Using fastp trimming at Q25 and MiXCR clonotype assembly, TCRdb reanalyzed the public sequencing data and kept in-frame beta chains. Here each entry gathers all rows of one CDR3 protein and keeps the most common genes and DNA. V and J calls and clone size were set by TCRdb, not the authors. This sample comprises about 130,000 distinct CDR3 sequences, about 17% of them detected only once. In total, the top ten clones hold more than 11% of the sample.

Ficoll-Paque density gradient centrifugation was the method used to isolate PBMCs. Here is what the overall study found, with its caveats: Some responding clones were detected in pre-infection memory, which suggested that pre-existing cross-reactive memory T cells had joined the SARS-CoV-2 response. Contracting CD4+ clones were located mainly in the CM and EM memory subsets, whereas CD8+ clones were found to be enriched in EMRA. Only two mild cases were covered by the study, and larger cohorts that include severe cases with pre-infection samples were considered necessary. Balanced CD4/CD8 phenotypes were observed for clones contracting from day 15 to 85, whereas a bias towards CD4+ was observed for a second wave of clones expanding from day 15 to 37. The second-wave clones that peaked on day 37 were not confirmed to be SARS-CoV-2 specific.

Recombination joined TRBV5-1 with TRBJ2-1; TRBD1 lines up with 8 middle nucleotides. This TCR derives from an adult woman who had mild COVID-19 (a few samples of this study predate the infection). The sample titles of this study are shuffled in the database, so cell type and time point are left out; the donor was told from shared clones. Sequencing was carried out using PBMCs or a T cell subset sorted from them (not recorded which). The nucleotides read TGCGCCAGCAGCTTCAGGGGGCAGGATGAGCAGTTCTTC. It specifies CASSFRGQDEQFF.